A selection of T cell receptor beta chains follows, all from one sample in a study of Graves' ophthalmopathy and Graves' hyperthyroidism. MiXCR was run by TCRdb on the multiplex PCR reads, yielding one entry per CDR3 protein. In the table there are over a million distinct CDR3 sequences, 35% to 45% of which are singletons. The specimen sequenced was peripheral blood or thyroid tissue (not recorded which). The receptor set was obtained from an adult man with Graves' hyperthyroidism. The CDR3 runs from the conserved cysteine through the conserved F or W. Each record gives: clone size, CDR3 length, V gene, J gene, D gene, CDR3 DNA, CDR3 protein. A D gene is named only where the DNA matches it firmly. Expanded clones are given a class, and other clones once, few, many or no size at all.

abundance: many
len: 14
v_gene: TRBV7-6
j_gene: TRBJ1-1
d_gene: .
CDR3nt: TGTGCCAGCAGCCTCGGGGGGACAATCGTTGAAGCTTTCTTT
CDR3aa: CASSLGGTIVEAFF

abundance: .
len: 15
v_gene: TRBV20-1
j_gene: TRBJ2-7
d_gene: TRBD1
CDR3nt: TGCAGTGCGCCACCGGGACAGGGGGCCTCCTACGAGCAGTACTTC
CDR3aa: CSAPPGQGASYEQYF

abundance: many
len: 15
v_gene: TRBV25-1
j_gene: TRBJ1-2
d_gene: TRBD1
CDR3nt: TGTGCCAGCAGTGACCCCAGAGGGGGCCTCGGTGGCTACACCTTC
CDR3aa: CASSDPRGGLGGYTF

abundance: many
len: 16
v_gene: TRBV7-2
j_gene: TRBJ1-6
d_gene: .
CDR3nt: TGTGCCAGCAGCTTAGTATCAGGACAGAGTGACTCACCCCTCCACTTT
CDR3aa: CASSLVSGQSDSPLHF

abundance: few
len: 15
v_gene: TRBV6-5
j_gene: TRBJ1-5
d_gene: .
CDR3nt: TGTGCCAGCAGTGTGGAGGTTTATAGCAATCAGCCCCAGCATTTT
CDR3aa: CASSVEVYSNQPQHF

abundance: .
len: 15
v_gene: TRBV12-3/TRBV12-4
j_gene: TRBJ1-6
d_gene: TRBD1
CDR3nt: TGTGCCAGCAGCTCCCTTGACAGGGACTCTCCACCCCTCCACTTT
CDR3aa: CASSSLDRDSPPLHF

abundance: .
len: 19
v_gene: TRBV6-5
j_gene: TRBJ1-2
d_gene: .
CDR3nt: TGTGCCAGCAGTTACCGGGCAATAAGAGGGGGGGGATACGGAAATGGCTACACCTTC
CDR3aa: CASSYRAIRGGGYGNGYTF

abundance: many
len: 15
v_gene: TRBV20-1
j_gene: TRBJ2-7
d_gene: .
CDR3nt: TGCAGTGCTAGGCGGGCTAGCGCGAGCTCCTACGAGCAGTACTTC
CDR3aa: CSARRASASSYEQYF

abundance: .
len: 14
v_gene: TRBV10-3
j_gene: TRBJ1-1
d_gene: TRBD1
CDR3nt: TGTGCCGCCTCGGGGACAGGGGGCAACACTGAAGCTTTCTTT
CDR3aa: CAASGTGGNTEAFF

abundance: few
len: 16
v_gene: TRBV7-3
j_gene: TRBJ1-2
d_gene: TRBD1
CDR3nt: TGTGCCAGCAGCCCCGCGACAGGGGGCGGGAACTATGGCTACACCTTC
CDR3aa: CASSPATGGGNYGYTF

abundance: many
len: 15
v_gene: TRBV7-9
j_gene: TRBJ2-6
d_gene: .
CDR3nt: TGTGCCAGCAGCTCCGTTACGGGTGGGGCCAACGTCCTGACTTTC
CDR3aa: CASSSVTGGANVLTF

abundance: many
len: 12
v_gene: TRBV19
j_gene: TRBJ1-5
d_gene: .
CDR3nt: TGTGCCAGTACTCAAGGCAATCAGCCCCAGCATTTT
CDR3aa: CASTQGNQPQHF

abundance: .
len: 13
v_gene: TRBV2
j_gene: TRBJ1-6
d_gene: .
CDR3nt: TGTGCCAGCAGTGGACGGGACGCAAGGCCCCCCCACTTT
CDR3aa: CASSGRDARPPHF

abundance: many
len: 12
v_gene: TRBV19
j_gene: TRBJ1-5
d_gene: .
CDR3nt: TGTGCCACCCAGAGGGGAAATCAGCCCCAGCATTTT
CDR3aa: CATQRGNQPQHF

abundance: few
len: 15
v_gene: TRBV6-5
j_gene: TRBJ2-7
d_gene: TRBD2
CDR3nt: TGTGCCAGCAGAGGGCTAGCGGGAGGGCCCCACGAGCAGTACTTC
CDR3aa: CASRGLAGGPHEQYF

abundance: many
len: 14
v_gene: TRBV2
j_gene: TRBJ1-5
d_gene: .
CDR3nt: TGTGCCAGCGGGAAAAAACTTAGCAATCAGCCCCAGCATTTT
CDR3aa: CASGKKLSNQPQHF

abundance: .
len: 12
v_gene: TRBV12-3/TRBV12-4
j_gene: TRBJ2-5
d_gene: .
CDR3nt: TGTGCCAGCAGTTTTGGGGCTGAGACCCAGTACTTC
CDR3aa: CASSFGAETQYF

abundance: .
len: 15
v_gene: TRBV7-2
j_gene: TRBJ1-1
d_gene: TRBD1
CDR3nt: TGTGCCAGCAGCCAACCCGGACAGGGGGGAACTGAAGCTTTCTTT
CDR3aa: CASSQPGQGGTEAFF

abundance: .
len: 17
v_gene: TRBV7-9
j_gene: TRBJ2-7
d_gene: TRBD1
CDR3nt: TGTGCCAGCAGCTTGGGGGCCAGGGACAGGATATCCTACGAGCAGTACTTC
CDR3aa: CASSLGARDRISYEQYF

abundance: many
len: 16
v_gene: TRBV5-1
j_gene: TRBJ1-1
d_gene: .
CDR3nt: TGCGCCAGCAGCCTGTACGGGACAACAATGAACACTGAAGCTTTCTTT
CDR3aa: CASSLYGTTMNTEAFF

abundance: few
len: 17
v_gene: TRBV11-2
j_gene: TRBJ1-3
d_gene: TRBD1
CDR3nt: TGTGCCAGCAGCTTATCGTACGCAGGGGGCTCTGGAAACACCATATATTTT
CDR3aa: CASSLSYAGGSGNTIYF

abundance: .
len: 13
v_gene: TRBV20-1
j_gene: TRBJ2-5
d_gene: .
CDR3nt: TGCAGTGCTAGGCGCACAGGAGAAGAGACCCAGTACTTC
CDR3aa: CSARRTGEETQYF

abundance: few
len: 13
v_gene: TRBV5-5
j_gene: TRBJ1-1
d_gene: .
CDR3nt: TGTGCCAGCAGCTACGAGGCAAGGGAGGAAGCTTTCTTT
CDR3aa: CASSYEAREEAFF

abundance: many
len: 13
v_gene: TRBV6-6
j_gene: TRBJ1-6
d_gene: .
CDR3nt: TGTGCCAGCAGTGTCAGGGTTAATTCACCCCTCCACTTT
CDR3aa: CASSVRVNSPLHF

abundance: many
len: 16
v_gene: TRBV9
j_gene: TRBJ2-5
d_gene: TRBD2
CDR3nt: TGTGCCAGCAGCGTAGCACTAGCGGACCGCCAAGAGACCCAGTACTTC
CDR3aa: CASSVALADRQETQYF

abundance: .
len: 15
v_gene: TRBV20-1
j_gene: TRBJ2-3
d_gene: .
CDR3nt: TGCAGTGCTAGAGTAGCGGCAGGGTCAAAGGGAACGCAGTATTTT
CDR3aa: CSARVAAGSKGTQYF

abundance: many
len: 13
v_gene: TRBV10-3
j_gene: TRBJ1-4
d_gene: .
CDR3nt: TGTGCCACTCAGAGGGCGGCTAATGAAAAACTGTTTTTT
CDR3aa: CATQRAANEKLFF

abundance: few
len: 15
v_gene: TRBV5-8
j_gene: TRBJ1-5
d_gene: .
CDR3nt: TGTGCCAGCAGCTTGGTGTCCCTTAGCAATCAGCCCCAGCATTTT
CDR3aa: CASSLVSLSNQPQHF

abundance: many
len: 12
v_gene: TRBV24-1
j_gene: TRBJ2-7
d_gene: .
CDR3nt: TGTGCCACCAGCGACAGCTTTTACGAGCAGTACTTC
CDR3aa: CATSDSFYEQYF